This T cell receptor beta chain emerged from a study of Graves' ophthalmopathy and Graves' hyperthyroidism. Whole-study findings and limits: Blood was where most expanded thyroid clonotypes above 0.001 frequency also turned up. A classifier, a 13-signature model, separated ophthalmopathy from stable hyperthyroidism with nearly 90% sensitivity and around 83% specificity.

About this clonotype itself: Its antigen is undetermined. The junction and the germline gene differ at one end; a read error may be behind it.

The study excluded patients with other autoimmune diseases, uncontrolled infections, pregnancy or lactation. The authors amplified TCR beta CDR3 regions from RNA transcripts. Second-round multiplex PCR came after first-round RT-PCR with HTBI primers. From the multiplex PCR reads, TCRdb called clonotypes with MiXCR, one entry per CDR3 protein. The sample holds over a million distinct CDR3 sequences, roughly two fifths seen once. This sequence was found in an adult man with Graves' hyperthyroidism. Sequences were obtained from peripheral blood or thyroid tissue (not recorded which).

The CDR3 region has the DNA TGCGCCAGCAGCCAAGATGACAGAGATAATTCACCCCTCCACTTT. Translated, it gives CASSQDDRDNSPLHF. V usage is TRBV13 and J usage is TRBJ1-6; possibly TRBD1 for D (5 bases). In germline, CDR1 is PRHDT, CDR2 FYEKMQ (reference sequence). The length of the CDR3 is 15 residues.